One and the same sample provided the 3 T cell receptor beta chains below, sequenced in a study of T cells in Graves' hyperthyroidism and ophthalmopathy (dated by TCRdb to about 2019). Library creation used multiplex PCR. For sequencing, an Illumina HiSeq 2000 was employed. Amplification of TCR beta CDR3 regions was carried out from RNA transcripts. For the first round of RT-PCR on the TCR CDR3, the HTBI primer set was used together with the Qiagen OneStep RT-PCR kit. TCRdb reran the public reads through fastp at Q25 and MiXCR, keeping productive beta chains. Here each entry gathers all rows of one CDR3 protein and keeps the most common genes and DNA. The sample profile shows hundreds of thousands of distinct CDR3 sequences; less than 20% of them were found once. The leading ten clones occupy 13% to 15% of the sample. The sample comprised blood. These receptors originate from a woman aged 18-30 years with Graves' hyperthyroidism.

Only a few counts were recorded for this clonotype. Its ends do not fully match the called genes, so a read error is possible. CDR3 residues: CASSQDSWDSPLRF. Written as DNA, the CDR3 is TGCGCCAGCAGCCAGGACAGTTGGGATTCACCCCTCCGCTTT. V gene TRBV5-1 combines with J gene TRBJ1-6; a possible D gene is TRBD1 (6 bases). The CDR3 totals 14 residues. Germline V gives CDR1 SGHRS, CDR2 YFSETQ.

The chain carries TRBV7-9 and TRBJ1-3; D is unclear. Germline lookup yields CDR1 SEHNR and CDR2 FQNEAQ (reference sequence). V gave up 4 bases and J gave up 0 bases, with 25 bases separating them. The CDR3 sequence is 20 residues long. The CDR3 DNA is TGTGCCAGCAGCTCCCTTCGAAGTGACGTACCTGCACTCTCTGGAAACACCATATATTTT. Protein product: CASSSLRSDVPALSGNTIYF. The whole variable domain, remainder taken from reference TRBV7-9 and TRBJ1-3, is DTGVSQNPRHKITKRGQNVTFRCDPISEHNRLYWYRQTLGQGPEFLTYFQNEAQLEKSRLLSDRFSAERPKGSFSTLEIQRTEQGDSAMYLCASSSLRSDVPALSGNTIYFGEGSWLTVV.

In this sample, this clonotype turned up many times. The V gene is TRBV9, the J gene TRBJ2-7, with TRBD2 matching 8 bases. Germline values: CDR1 SGDLS, CDR2 YYNGEE. The V gene end was trimmed by 4 bases and the J gene end by 2 bases; junction bases not matched to a gene: 8. The CDR3 runs 15 residues. The CDR3 region has the DNA TGTGCCAGCAGCCTAACTAGCGGCCGGCCCTACGAGCAGTACTTC. This gives the protein CASSLTSGRPYEQYF.